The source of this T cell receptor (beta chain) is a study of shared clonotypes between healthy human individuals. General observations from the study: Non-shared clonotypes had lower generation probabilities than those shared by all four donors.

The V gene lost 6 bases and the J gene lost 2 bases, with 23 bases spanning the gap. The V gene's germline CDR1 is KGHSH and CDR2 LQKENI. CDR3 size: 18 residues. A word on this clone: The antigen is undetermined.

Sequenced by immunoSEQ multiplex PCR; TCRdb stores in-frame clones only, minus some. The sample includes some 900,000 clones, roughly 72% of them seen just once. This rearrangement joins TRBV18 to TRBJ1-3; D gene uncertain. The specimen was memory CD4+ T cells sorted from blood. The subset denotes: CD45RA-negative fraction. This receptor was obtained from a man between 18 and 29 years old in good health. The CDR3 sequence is CASSQYKSFGQTGNTIYF. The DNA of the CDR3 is TGTGCCAGCTCGCAATACAAATCTTTTGGGCAGACTGGAAACACCATATATTTT.